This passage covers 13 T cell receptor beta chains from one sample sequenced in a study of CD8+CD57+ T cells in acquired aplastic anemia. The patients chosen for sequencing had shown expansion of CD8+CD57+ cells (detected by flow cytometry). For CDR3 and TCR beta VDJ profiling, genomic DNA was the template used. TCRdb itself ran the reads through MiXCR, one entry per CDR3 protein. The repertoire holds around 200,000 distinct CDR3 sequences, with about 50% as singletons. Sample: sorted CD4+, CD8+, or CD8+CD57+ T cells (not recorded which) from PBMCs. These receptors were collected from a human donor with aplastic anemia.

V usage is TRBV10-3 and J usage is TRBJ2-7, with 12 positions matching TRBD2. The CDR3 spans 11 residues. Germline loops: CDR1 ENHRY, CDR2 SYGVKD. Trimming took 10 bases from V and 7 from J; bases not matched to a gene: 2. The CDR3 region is CATGLAGEQYF. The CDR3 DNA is TGTGCCACCGGACTAGCGGGGGAGCAGTACTTC.

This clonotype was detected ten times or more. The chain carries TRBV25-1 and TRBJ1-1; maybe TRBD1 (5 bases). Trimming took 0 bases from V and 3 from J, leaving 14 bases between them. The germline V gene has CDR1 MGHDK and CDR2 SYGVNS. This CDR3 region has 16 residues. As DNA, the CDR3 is TGTGCCAGCAGTGAATATCGGGCCGGGACGTACACTGAAGCTTTCTTT. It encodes CASSEYRAGTYTEAFF.

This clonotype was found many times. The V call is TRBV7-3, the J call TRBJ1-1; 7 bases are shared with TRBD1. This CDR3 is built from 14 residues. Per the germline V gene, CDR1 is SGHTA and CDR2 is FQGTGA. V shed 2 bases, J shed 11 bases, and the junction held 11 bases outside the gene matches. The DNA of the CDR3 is TGTGCCAGCAGCTTAGCGGGAACAGGGGTAGGGGCTTTCTTT. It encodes CASSLAGTGVGAFF.

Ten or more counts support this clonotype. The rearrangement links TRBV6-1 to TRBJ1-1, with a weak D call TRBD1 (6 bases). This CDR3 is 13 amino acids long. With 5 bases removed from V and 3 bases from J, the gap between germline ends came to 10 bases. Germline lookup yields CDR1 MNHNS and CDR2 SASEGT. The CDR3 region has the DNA TGTGCCAGCAGTCTAAACAGGGACACTGAAGCTTTCTTT. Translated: CASSLNRDTEAFF.

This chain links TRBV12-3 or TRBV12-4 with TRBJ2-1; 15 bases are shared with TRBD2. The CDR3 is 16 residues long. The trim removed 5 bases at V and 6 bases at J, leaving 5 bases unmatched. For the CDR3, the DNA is TGTGCCAGCAGTCCAGGACTAGCGGGGGGGCTCAATGAGCAGTTCTTC. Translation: CASSPGLAGGLNEQFF.

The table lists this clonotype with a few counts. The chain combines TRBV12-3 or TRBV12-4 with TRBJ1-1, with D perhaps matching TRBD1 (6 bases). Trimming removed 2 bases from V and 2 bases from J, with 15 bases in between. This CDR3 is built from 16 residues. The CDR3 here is CASSLRGEGENTEAFF. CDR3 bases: TGTGCCAGCAGTTTACGGGGGGAGGGGGAAAACACTGAAGCTTTCTTT.

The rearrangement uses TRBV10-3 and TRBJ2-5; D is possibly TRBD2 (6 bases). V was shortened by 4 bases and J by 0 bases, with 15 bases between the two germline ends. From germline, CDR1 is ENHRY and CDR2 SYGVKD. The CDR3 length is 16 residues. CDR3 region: CAISGLGSRDQETQYF. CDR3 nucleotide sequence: TGTGCCATCAGTGGGCTCGGGAGCCGTGACCAAGAGACCCAGTACTTC.

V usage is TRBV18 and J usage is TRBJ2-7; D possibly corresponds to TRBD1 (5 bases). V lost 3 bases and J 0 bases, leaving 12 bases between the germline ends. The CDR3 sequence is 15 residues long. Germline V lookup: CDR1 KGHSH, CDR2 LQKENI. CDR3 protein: CASSPGPTSSYEQYF. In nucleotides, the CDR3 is TGTGCCAGCTCACCGGGGCCTACAAGCTCCTACGAGCAGTACTTC.

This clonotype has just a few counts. CDR3 sequence (DNA): TGTGCCACAAAGAGGACAGGCCCGGATCAGCCCCAGCATTTT. It translates to CATKRTGPDQPQHF. The rearrangement uses TRBV6-1 and TRBJ1-5; 7 bases are shared with TRBD1. The CDR3 extends over 14 amino acids. Germline V gene sequence: CDR1 MNHNS, CDR2 SASEGT. V shed 10 bases, J shed 5 bases, and the junction held 11 bases outside the gene matches.

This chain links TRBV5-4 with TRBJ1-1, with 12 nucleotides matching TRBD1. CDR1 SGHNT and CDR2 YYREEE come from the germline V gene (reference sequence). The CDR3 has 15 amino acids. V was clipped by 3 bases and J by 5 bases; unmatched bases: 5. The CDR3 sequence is CASSSTGQGATEAFF. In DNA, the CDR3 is TGTGCCAGCAGCTCGACGGGACAGGGGGCGACTGAAGCTTTCTTT. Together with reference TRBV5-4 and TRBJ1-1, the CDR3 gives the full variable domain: ETGVTQSPTHLIKTRGQQVTLRCSSQSGHNTVSWYQQALGQGPQFIFQYYREEENGRGNFPPRFSGLQFPNYSSELNVNALELDDSALYLCASSSTGQGATEAFFGQGTRLTVV.

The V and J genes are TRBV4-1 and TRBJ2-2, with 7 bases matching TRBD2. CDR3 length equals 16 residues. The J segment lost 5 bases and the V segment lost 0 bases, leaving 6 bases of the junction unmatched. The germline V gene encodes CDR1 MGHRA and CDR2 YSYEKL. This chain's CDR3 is CASSQDRGTMTGELFF. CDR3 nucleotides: TGCGCCAGCAGCCAAGATCGGGGGACTATGACCGGGGAGCTGTTTTTT.

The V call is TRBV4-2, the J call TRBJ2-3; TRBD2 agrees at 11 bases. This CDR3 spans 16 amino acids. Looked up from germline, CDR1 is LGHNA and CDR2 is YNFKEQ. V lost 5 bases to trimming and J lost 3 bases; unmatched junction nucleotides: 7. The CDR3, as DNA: TGTGCCAGCAGCGAGGGGACTAGCGGATCTACAGATACGCAGTATTTT. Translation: CASSEGTSGSTDTQYF.

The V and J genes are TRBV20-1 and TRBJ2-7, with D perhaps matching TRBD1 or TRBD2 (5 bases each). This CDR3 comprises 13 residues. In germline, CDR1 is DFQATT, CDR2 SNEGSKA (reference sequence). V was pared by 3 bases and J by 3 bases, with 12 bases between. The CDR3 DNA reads TGCAGTGCTAGGATCCGGGGCGGCTACGAGCAGTACTTC. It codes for CSARIRGGYEQYF.